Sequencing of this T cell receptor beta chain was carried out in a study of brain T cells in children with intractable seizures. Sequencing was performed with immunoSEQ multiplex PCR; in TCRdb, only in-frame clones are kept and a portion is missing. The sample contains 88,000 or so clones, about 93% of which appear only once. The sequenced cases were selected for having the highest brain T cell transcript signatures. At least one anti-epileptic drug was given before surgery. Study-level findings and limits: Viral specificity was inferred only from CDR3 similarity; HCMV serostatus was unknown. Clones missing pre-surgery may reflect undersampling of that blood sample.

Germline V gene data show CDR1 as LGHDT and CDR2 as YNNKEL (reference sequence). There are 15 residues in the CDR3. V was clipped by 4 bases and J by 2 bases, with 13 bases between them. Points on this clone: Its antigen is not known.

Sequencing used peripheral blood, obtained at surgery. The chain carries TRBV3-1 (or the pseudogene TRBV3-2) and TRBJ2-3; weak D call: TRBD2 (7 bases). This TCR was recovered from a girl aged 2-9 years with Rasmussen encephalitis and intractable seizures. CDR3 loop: CASSLGGGNTDTQYF. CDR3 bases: TGTGCCAGCAGCCTCGGCGGGGGCAACACAGATACGCAGTATTTT.